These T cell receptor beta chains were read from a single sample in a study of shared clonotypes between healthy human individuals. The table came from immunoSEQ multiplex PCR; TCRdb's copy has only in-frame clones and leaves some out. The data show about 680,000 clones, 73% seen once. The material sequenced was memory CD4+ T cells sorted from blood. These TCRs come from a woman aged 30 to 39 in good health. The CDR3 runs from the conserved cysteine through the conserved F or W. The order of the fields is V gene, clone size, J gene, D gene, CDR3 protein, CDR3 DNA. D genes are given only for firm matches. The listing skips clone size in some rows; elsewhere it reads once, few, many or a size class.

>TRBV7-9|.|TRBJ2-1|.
CASSLLRGEVDEQFF
TGTGCCAGCAGCTTATTGCGGGGCGAAGTGGATGAGCAGTTCTTC
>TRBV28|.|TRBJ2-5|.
CASSTSSEGEQETQYF
TGTGCCAGCAGTACCTCATCGGAGGGGGAACAAGAGACCCAGTACTTC
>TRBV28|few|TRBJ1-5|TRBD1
CASEGDSKGQHF
TGTGCCAGCGAGGGGGACAGTAAAGGGCAGCATTTT
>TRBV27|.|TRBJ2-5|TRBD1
CASSYHRTGAGTQYF
TGTGCCAGCAGTTACCACAGGACAGGAGCCGGGACCCAGTACTTC
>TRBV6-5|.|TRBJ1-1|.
CASVGLSNTEAFF
TGTGCCAGCGTGGGCCTTTCGAACACTGAAGCTTTCTTT
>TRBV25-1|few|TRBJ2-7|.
CASSEYPGAHSYEQYF
TGTGCCAGCAGTGAATATCCGGGCGCGCACTCCTACGAGCAGTACTTC
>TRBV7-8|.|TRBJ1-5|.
CASSLANSNQPQHF
TGTGCCAGCAGCTTAGCAAATAGCAATCAGCCCCAGCATTTT
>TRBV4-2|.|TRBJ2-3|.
CASSQDPNGKGDTQYF
TGTGCCAGCAGCCAAGACCCCAACGGGAAGGGAGATACGCAGTATTTT
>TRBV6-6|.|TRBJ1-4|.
CASSSGGSEKLFF
TGTGCCAGCAGTTCGGGAGGCAGTGAAAAACTGTTTTTT
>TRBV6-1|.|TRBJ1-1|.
CASSELYNEAFF
TGTGCCAGCAGTGAATTGTACAATGAAGCTTTCTTT
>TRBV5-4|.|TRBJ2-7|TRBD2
CASSPENRLADQQYF
TGTGCCAGCAGCCCGGAGAACAGACTAGCGGACCAGCAGTACTTC
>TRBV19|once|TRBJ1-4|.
CASSLRHIPDEKLFF
TGTGCCAGTAGTCTCCGACATATTCCCGATGAAAAACTGTTTTTT
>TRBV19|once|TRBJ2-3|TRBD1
CASGQAVSTDTQYF
TGTGCCAGTGGACAGGCCGTTAGCACAGATACGCAGTATTTT
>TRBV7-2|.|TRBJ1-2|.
CASSLGGSDYGYTF
TGTGCCAGCAGCTTAGGAGGCTCGGACTATGGCTACACCTTC
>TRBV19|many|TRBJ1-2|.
CASTRGQVNYGYTF
TGTGCCAGTACCCGAGGGCAGGTGAACTATGGCTACACCTTC
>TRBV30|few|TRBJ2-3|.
CAWNQGTDTQYF
TGTGCCTGGAATCAGGGGACAGATACGCAGTATTTT
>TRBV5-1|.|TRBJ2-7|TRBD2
CASSLSGKSSYEQYF
TGCGCCAGCAGCTTAAGCGGGAAGAGCTCCTACGAGCAGTACTTC